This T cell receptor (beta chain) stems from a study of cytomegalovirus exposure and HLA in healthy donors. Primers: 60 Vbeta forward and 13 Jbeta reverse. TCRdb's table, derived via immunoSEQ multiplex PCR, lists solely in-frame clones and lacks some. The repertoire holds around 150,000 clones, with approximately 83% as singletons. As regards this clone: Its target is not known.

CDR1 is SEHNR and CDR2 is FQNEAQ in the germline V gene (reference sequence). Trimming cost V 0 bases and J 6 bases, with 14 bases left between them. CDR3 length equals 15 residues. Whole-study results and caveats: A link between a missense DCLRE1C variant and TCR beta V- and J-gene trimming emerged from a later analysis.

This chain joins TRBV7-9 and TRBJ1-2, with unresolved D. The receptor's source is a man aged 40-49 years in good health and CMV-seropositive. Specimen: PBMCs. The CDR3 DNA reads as TGTGCCAGCAGCTTAGCGAAGAAAGTACGGGATGGCTACACCTTC. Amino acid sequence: CASSLAKKVRDGYTF.